The source of this T cell receptor (beta chain) is a study of monozygotic twins with inflammatory bowel disease (dated by TCRdb to about 2019). Turning to the overall study: In total, some 30 monozygotic twin pairs made up the full study: 19 Danish pairs, all IBD-discordant, plus nine German pairs, of which four were IBD-concordant and five were IBD-discordant. The search for disease-associated traits relied mainly on comparing IBD patients with their genetically identical healthy co-twins within discordant pairs. Each individual had, on average, about 151 000 unique TCRalpha sequences and 181 000 unique TCRbeta sequences available for analysis.

Library prep was done by 5' RACE. Preparation of each TCR library used approximately 4,000 ng of total RNA. For each sample, cDNA synthesis with SMARTScribe reverse transcriptase was split into eight separate reactions. Unique molecular identifiers containing a 6-nucleotide sample barcode were introduced through template switching during cDNA synthesis. TCRalpha and TCRbeta cDNA was amplified by two nested PCRs of roughly 15 and 9 cycles, with bead purification after each PCR. Before amplification, cDNA was treated with uracil DNA-glycosylase and purified using the QIAquick PCR purification kit. The second PCR added Illumina TruSeq-compatible adapters along with sample-specific barcodes. TapeStation and Qubit were used to check library quality and concentration, and around 4.5 ng of each library went into the pool. Pooled libraries were sequenced on an Illumina HiSeq2500 single-index Rapid Run with 2 x 100 bp reads and custom sequencing primers. As for the authors' bioinformatics: PCR and sequencing errors were corrected by UMI-based consensus assembly using MiGEC version 1.2.6. V(D)J alignment, clonotype assembly and CDR3 extraction were performed with MiXCR version 2.1.1. To normalise gene usage, clonotype sharing and MAIT/NKT TCR abundance, the analysis used the top 1000, 10 000 and 20 000 clonotypes per sample. After downsampling to 27 000 UMIs, diversity was calculated as the inverse Simpson index using the vegan R package. Paired Mann-Whitney U tests were applied to discordant twin pairs, and Benjamini-Hochberg correction was used for multiple testing. The reads, reprocessed by TCRdb, yield one row per CDR3 protein sequence and no DNA. V and J calls and clone size were set by TCRdb, not the authors. The sample has approximately 390,000 distinct CDR3 sequences on record. In total, the top ten clones hold 2% to 2.5% of the sample.

From each donor, an approximately 2.3 ml peripheral blood sample was collected into PAXgene tubes and kept at -80 degrees C. Total RNA was isolated from whole blood with the PAXgene blood miRNA kit on an automated QIAcube, without T cell sorting. Peripheral blood from monozygotic twin pairs, either concordant or discordant for inflammatory bowel disease, underwent deep TCRalpha and TCRbeta repertoire profiling that used unique molecular barcoding. For every twin pair, smoking habits were documented, and each individual was categorised as a current, former or never smoker. Here is what the overall study found, with its caveats: The analysis was unable to tell different T cell subtypes apart. Differing immunosuppressive treatments among patients may have added background noise and inter-individual variability to the repertoires. Compared with healthy twins, IBD patients had fewer clonotypes in common with other individuals, a difference most pronounced in patients showing signs of disease activity. A decrease in TCRbeta repertoire diversity, as measured by inverse Simpson index, was observed in IBD patients compared with their healthy co-twins. Repertoire similarity did not differ between concordant and discordant twins, possibly due to limited statistical power. No single strong signal or clonotype linked to IBD turned up in the results, so the idea that one exists was not supported.

Comments on this clonotype: The clone's antigen remains unknown.

The CDR3 measures 13 amino acids from cysteine to phenylalanine. No DNA accompanies this entry. The germline V gene (reference sequence) supplies CDR1 DFQATT and CDR2 SNEGSKA. The sequence derives from a human donor with ulcerative colitis or Crohn's disease, or a healthy co-twin of an affected twin (not recorded which). Sequenced material: blood. The sequence links TRBV20-1 to TRBJ1-1. This receptor has the CDR3 CSASHVGDTEAFF.